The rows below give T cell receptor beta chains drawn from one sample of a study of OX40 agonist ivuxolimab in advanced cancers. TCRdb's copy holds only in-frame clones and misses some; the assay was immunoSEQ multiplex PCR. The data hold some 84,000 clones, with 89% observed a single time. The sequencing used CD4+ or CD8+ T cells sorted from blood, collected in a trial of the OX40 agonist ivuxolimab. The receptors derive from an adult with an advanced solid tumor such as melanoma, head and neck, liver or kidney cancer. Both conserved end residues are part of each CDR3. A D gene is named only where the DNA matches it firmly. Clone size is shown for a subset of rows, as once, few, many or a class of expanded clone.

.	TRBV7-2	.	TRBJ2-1	CASSYATGRGVNNEQFF	TGTGCCAGCAGCTACGCGACAGGGAGGGGGGTGAACAATGAGCAGTTCTTC
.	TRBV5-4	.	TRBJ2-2	CASSPPGGANTGELFF	TGTGCCAGCAGCCCTCCTGGGGGCGCGAACACCGGGGAGCTGTTTTTT
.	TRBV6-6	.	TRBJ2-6	CASKPSGANVLTF	TGTGCCAGCAAGCCCTCTGGGGCCAACGTCCTGACTTTC
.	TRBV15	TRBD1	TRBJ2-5	CATSRDQAGGYETQYF	TGTGCCACCAGCAGAGATCAGGCAGGGGGCTATGAGACCCAGTACTTC
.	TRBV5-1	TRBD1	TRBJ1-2	CASSFSGTGTYGYTF	TGCGCCAGCAGCTTCTCCGGGACAGGGACATATGGCTACACCTTC
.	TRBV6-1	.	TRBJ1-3	CASSDEAGVRSGNTIYF	TGTGCCAGCAGTGACGAGGCGGGGGTCCGATCGGGAAACACCATATATTTT
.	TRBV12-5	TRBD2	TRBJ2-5	CASGLASLAGGVETQYF	TGTGCTAGTGGTTTGGCCAGCCTAGCGGGGGGGGTAGAGACCCAGTACTTC
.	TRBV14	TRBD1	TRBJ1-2	CASSQDWARGRGYTF	TGTGCCAGCAGCCAAGATTGGGCCAGGGGGCGAGGCTACACCTTC
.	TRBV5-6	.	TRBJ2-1	CASSLGRLDSNEQFF	TGTGCCAGCAGCTTGGGACGACTAGATAGCAATGAGCAGTTCTTC
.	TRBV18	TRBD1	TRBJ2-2	CASSLQGIGTGELFF	TGTGCCAGCTCACTACAGGGGATCGGGACCGGGGAGCTGTTTTTT
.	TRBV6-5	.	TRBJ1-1	CASRSWGVGTEAFF	TGTGCCAGCAGATCATGGGGGGTGGGCACTGAAGCTTTCTTT
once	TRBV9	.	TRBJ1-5	CASSVGGAHNQPQHF	TGTGCCAGCAGCGTAGGGGGGGCCCACAATCAGCCCCAGCATTTT
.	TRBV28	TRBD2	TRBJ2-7	CASPPAGGNYEQYF	TGTGCCAGCCCCCCGGCGGGAGGGAACTACGAGCAGTACTTC
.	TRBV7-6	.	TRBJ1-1	CASSLRGTDGTEAFF	TGTGCCAGCAGCCTTCGGGGAACGGACGGGACTGAAGCTTTCTTT
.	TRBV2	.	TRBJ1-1	CASSSPGGRGTEAFF	TGTGCCAGCAGTTCTCCCGGGGGTCGGGGCACTGAAGCTTTCTTT
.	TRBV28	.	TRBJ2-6	CASSSPPTPSGANVLTF	TGTGCCAGCAGTTCCCCCCCTACGCCCTCTGGGGCCAACGTCCTGACTTTC
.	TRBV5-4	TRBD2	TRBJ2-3	CASSYRLAGTDTQYF	TGTGCCAGCAGCTACAGACTAGCGGGCACAGATACGCAGTATTTT
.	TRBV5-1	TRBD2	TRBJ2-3	CASSLGPGTSGSNTQYF	TGCGCCAGCAGCTTGGGCCCTGGGACTAGCGGGAGCAATACGCAGTATTTT
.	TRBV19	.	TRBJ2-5	CASARQGTTQYF	TGTGCCAGTGCAAGGCAGGGGACGACCCAGTACTTC
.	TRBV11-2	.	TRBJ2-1	CASSKLRGNHYNEQFF	TGTGCCAGCAGCAAATTGCGGGGCAACCATTACAATGAGCAGTTCTTC
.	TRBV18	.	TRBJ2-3	CASSPGPVDTQYF	TGTGCCAGCTCACCTGGTCCGGTGGATACGCAGTATTTT
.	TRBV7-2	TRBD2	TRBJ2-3	CASSLALAEDTDTQYF	TGTGCCAGCAGCTTAGCCCTAGCGGAGGACACAGATACGCAGTATTTT
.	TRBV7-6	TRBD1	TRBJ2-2	CASSLGQTLNTGELFF	TGTGCCAGCAGCTTGGGACAGACATTGAACACCGGGGAGCTGTTTTTT
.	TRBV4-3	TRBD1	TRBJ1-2	CASSQDSTGRGHTF	TGCGCCAGCAGCCAAGATTCGACAGGGCGAGGGCACACCTTC
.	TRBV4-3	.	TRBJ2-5	CASSQEGAQETQYF	TGCGCCAGCAGCCAAGAGGGAGCACAAGAGACCCAGTACTTC
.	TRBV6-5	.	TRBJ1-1	CASSRTAGAAFF	TGTGCCAGCAGCAGGACCGCCGGGGCAGCTTTCTTT
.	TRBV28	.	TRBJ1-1	CATGRLMNTEAFF	TGTGCCACAGGACGGCTGATGAACACTGAAGCTTTCTTT
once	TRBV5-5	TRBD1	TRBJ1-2	CASSLEGQGFLSSYGYTF	TGTGCCAGCAGCTTGGAGGGACAGGGTTTCCTGTCGAGCTATGGCTACACCTTC
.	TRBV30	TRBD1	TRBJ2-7	CACWTGAPYEQYF	TGTGCCTGTTGGACAGGGGCCCCCTACGAGCAGTACTTC
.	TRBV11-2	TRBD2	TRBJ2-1	CASSLTPGLAGLNEQFF	TGTGCCAGCAGCCTAACTCCGGGACTAGCGGGGCTCAATGAGCAGTTCTTC
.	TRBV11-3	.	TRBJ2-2	CASSLTSITGELFF	TGTGCCAGCAGCTTAACTAGTATCACCGGGGAGCTGTTTTTT
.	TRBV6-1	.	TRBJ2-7	CASSARMSEQYF	TGTGCCAGCAGTGCTAGGATGAGCGAGCAGTACTTC
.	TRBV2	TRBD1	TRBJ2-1	CASSPDRGPYNEQFF	TGTGCCAGCAGTCCTGACAGGGGGCCGTACAATGAGCAGTTCTTC
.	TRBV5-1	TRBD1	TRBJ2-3	CASSPQGSDTQYF	TGCGCCAGCAGCCCACAGGGGTCAGATACGCAGTATTTT
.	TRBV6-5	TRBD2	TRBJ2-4	CASSYRPSGSKNIQYF	TGTGCCAGCAGTTATAGACCTAGCGGGAGCAAAAACATTCAGTACTTC
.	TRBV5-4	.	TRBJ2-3	CASSLGGTDTQYF	TGTGCCAGCAGCTTGGGAGGTACAGATACGCAGTATTTT
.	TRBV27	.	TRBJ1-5	CASSGGQSSNQPQHF	TGTGCCAGCAGTGGAGGACAGTCCAGCAATCAGCCCCAGCATTTT
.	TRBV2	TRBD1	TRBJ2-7	CASRATGVGYEQYF	TGTGCCAGCAGAGCGACAGGGGTGGGGTACGAGCAGTACTTC
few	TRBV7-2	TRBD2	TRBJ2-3	CASSQILAGRDTQYF	TGTGCCAGCAGCCAGATCCTAGCGGGAAGAGATACGCAGTATTTT
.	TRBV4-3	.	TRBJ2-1	CASSQEPPSASYNEQFF	TGCGCCAGCAGCCAAGAGCCCCCTAGCGCCTCCTACAATGAGCAGTTCTTC
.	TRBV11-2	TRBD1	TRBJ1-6	CASKGDRGRYSPLHF	TGTGCCAGCAAAGGGGACAGGGGCCGGTACTCACCCCTCCACTTT
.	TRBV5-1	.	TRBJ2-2	CASRRSPELRGDTGELFF	TGCGCCAGCAGACGCTCCCCGGAGTTAAGGGGCGACACCGGGGAGCTGTTTTTT
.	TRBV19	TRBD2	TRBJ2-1	CASSSQREGRVEQFF	TGTGCCAGTAGTTCCCAGCGGGAGGGTCGGGTTGAGCAGTTCTTC
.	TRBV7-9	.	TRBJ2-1	CASSLGIGGVSEQFF	TGTGCCAGCAGCTTAGGCATAGGTGGGGTATCCGAGCAGTTCTTC
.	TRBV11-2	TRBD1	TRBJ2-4	CASSQGTGGASKNIQYF	TGTGCCAGCAGCCAAGGGACAGGGGGCGCCTCCAAAAACATTCAGTACTTC
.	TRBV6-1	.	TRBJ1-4	CASRSNRVANEKLFF	TGTGCCAGCAGATCTAACAGGGTGGCTAATGAAAAACTGTTTTTT
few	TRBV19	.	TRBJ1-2	CASSIDYGLSGYTF	TGTGCCAGTAGTATAGATTACGGGTTAAGTGGCTACACCTTC
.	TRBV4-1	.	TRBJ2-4	CASSQETRVAVAKNIQYF	TGCGCCAGCAGCCAAGAAACGAGGGTAGCGGTAGCCAAAAACATTCAGTACTTC
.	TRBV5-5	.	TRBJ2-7	CASSLSSYEQYF	TGTGCCAGCAGCTTGAGCTCCTACGAGCAGTACTTC
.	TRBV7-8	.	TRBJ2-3	CASSLEAGRATDTQYF	TGTGCCAGCAGCTTAGAGGCGGGGAGAGCCACAGATACGCAGTATTTT